Below, one T cell receptor (beta chain) is given with its context. Its specificity is unknown. Trimming removed 0 bases from V and 6 bases from J; junction bases left unmatched: 3. The CDR3 is 16 residues long. Germline assignment: CDR1 SGHTA and CDR2 FQGNSA. This sample was included in a study of shared clonotypes between healthy human individuals. Study-level findings and limits: Clonotype sharing among donors was expected to depend on sequencing depth.

At a deep level, the assay was run. Repertoires were generated with immunoSEQ multiplex PCR, while TCRdb's copy carries only in-frame clones and drops some. The sample lists around 200,000 clones; approximately 62% were seen once. The sequence came from a man aged 25-45 years in good health. The rearrangement links TRBV7-2 to TRBJ1-5; 12 bases fit TRBD1. What was sequenced was memory CD4+ T cells sorted from blood. Described subset: CD45RA-negative fraction. The CDR3 sequence is CASSLARGQGAQPQHF. DNA for the CDR3: TGTGCCAGCAGCTTAGCGCGGGGACAGGGGGCTCAGCCCCAGCATTTT.